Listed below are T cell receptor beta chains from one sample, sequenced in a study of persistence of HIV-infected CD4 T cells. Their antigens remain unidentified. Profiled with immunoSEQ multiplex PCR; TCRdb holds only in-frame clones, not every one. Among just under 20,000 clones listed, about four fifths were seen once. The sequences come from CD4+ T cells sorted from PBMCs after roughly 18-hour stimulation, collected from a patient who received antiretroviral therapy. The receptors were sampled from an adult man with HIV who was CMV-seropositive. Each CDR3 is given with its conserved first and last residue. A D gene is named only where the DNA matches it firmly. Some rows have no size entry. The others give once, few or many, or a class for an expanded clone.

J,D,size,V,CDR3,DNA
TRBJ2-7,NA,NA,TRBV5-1,CASSLQGNYEQYF,TGCGCCAGCAGCTTGCAGGGGAACTACGAGCAGTACTTC
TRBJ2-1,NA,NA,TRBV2,CASSGQFFNEQFF,TGTGCCAGCAGTGGACAGTTCTTTAATGAGCAGTTCTTC
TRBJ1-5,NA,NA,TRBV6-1,CASSEGRRNQPQHF,TGTGCCAGCAGTGAAGGCAGGAGGAATCAGCCCCAGCATTTT
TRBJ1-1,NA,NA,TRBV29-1,CSAGRGVTEAFF,TGCAGCGCGGGTCGGGGGGTCACTGAAGCTTTCTTT
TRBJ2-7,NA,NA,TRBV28,CASSFQPGSLYGEQYF,TGTGCCAGCAGTTTTCAGCCGGGATCCTTGTACGGCGAGCAGTACTTC
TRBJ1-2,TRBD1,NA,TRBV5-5,CASSLGGDYGYTF,TGTGCCAGCAGCTTAGGGGGCGATTATGGCTACACCTTC
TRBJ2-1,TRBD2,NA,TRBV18,CASSLAGGDSYNEQFF,TGTGCCAGCTCCCTCGCGGGGGGGGACTCCTACAATGAGCAGTTCTTC
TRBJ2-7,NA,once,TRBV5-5,CASSLDRVEGQYF,TGTGCCAGCAGCTTGGACAGGGTAGAGGGGCAGTACTTC
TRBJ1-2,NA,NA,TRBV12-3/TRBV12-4,CASSLAGGAGYTF,TGTGCCAGCAGTTTAGCGGGGGGGGCTGGCTACACCTTC
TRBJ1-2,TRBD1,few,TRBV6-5,CASSLAGTGGYGYTF,TGTGCCAGCTCCTTAGCCGGGACAGGGGGGTATGGCTACACCTTC
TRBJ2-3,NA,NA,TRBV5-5,CASSLLYGADTQYF,TGTGCCAGCAGCTTGCTCTATGGGGCAGATACGCAGTATTTT
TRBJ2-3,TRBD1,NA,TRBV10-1,CASSEEGAPRDTQYF,TGCGCCAGCAGTGAGGAGGGGGCGCCGAGGGATACGCAGTATTTT
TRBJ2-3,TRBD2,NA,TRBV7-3,CASSSLAGRGDTQYF,TGTGCCAGCAGCTCCCTAGCGGGGAGAGGAGATACGCAGTATTTT
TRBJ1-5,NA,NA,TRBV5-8,CASSSGQKINQPQHF,TGTGCCAGCAGCTCCGGACAGAAAATCAATCAGCCCCAGCATTTT
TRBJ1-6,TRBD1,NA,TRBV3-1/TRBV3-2,CASSQDNRGLNSPLHF,TGTGCCAGCAGCCAAGATAACAGGGGGCTGAATTCACCCCTCCACTTT
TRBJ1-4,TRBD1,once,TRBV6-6,CASTGVSNEKLFF,TGTGCCAGTACAGGGGTTTCAAATGAAAAACTGTTTTTT
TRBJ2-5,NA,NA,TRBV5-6,CASSLNPGETQYF,TGTGCCAGCAGCTTGAATCCCGGGGAGACCCAGTACTTC
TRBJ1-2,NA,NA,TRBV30,CAWSPLPGPKGYTF,TGTGCCTGGAGTCCTCTCCCGGGACCCAAAGGCTACACCTTC
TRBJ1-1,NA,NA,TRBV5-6,CASSASLGRGAFF,TGTGCCAGCAGCGCGTCCCTCGGCAGGGGAGCTTTCTTT
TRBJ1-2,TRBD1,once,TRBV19,CASKTQHRQGAEGYTF,TGTGCCAGTAAAACCCAACACCGACAGGGGGCGGAAGGCTACACCTTC
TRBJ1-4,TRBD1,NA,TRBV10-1,CASSERTGPNEKLFF,TGCGCCAGCAGTGAAAGGACAGGGCCTAATGAAAAACTGTTTTTT
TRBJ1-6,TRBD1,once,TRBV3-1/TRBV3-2,CASSQGVRTGYSPLHF,TGTGCCAGCAGCCAAGGTGTGAGGACAGGGTATTCACCCCTCCACTTT
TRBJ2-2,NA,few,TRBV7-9,CASSLQGNGELFF,TGTGCCAGCAGCTTACAGGGGAACGGGGAGCTGTTTTTT
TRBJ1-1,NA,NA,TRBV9,CASSPSPLNTEAFF,TGTGCCAGCAGCCCCTCCCCATTGAACACTGAAGCTTTCTTT
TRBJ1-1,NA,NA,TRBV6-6,CASSYPEGGTEAFF,TGTGCCAGCAGTTACCCGGAGGGTGGAACTGAAGCTTTCTTT
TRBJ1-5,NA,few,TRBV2,CASSRLNSNQPQHF,TGTGCCAGCTCCCGGCTGAATAGCAATCAGCCCCAGCATTTT
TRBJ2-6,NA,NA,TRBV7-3,CASSLQGAGANVLTF,TGTGCCAGCAGCCTACAGGGTGCTGGGGCCAACGTCCTGACTTTC
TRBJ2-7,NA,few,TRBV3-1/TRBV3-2,CASSPQAGLGYEQYF,TGTGCCAGCAGCCCCCAGGCAGGGTTGGGCTACGAGCAGTACTTC
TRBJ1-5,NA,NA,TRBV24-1,CATSSRQVNQPQHF,TGTGCCACCAGCTCCCGGCAAGTAAATCAGCCCCAGCATTTT
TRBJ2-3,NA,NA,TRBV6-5,CASSPPGQGPDTQYF,TGTGCCAGCAGTCCCCCGGGTCAGGGGCCAGATACGCAGTATTTT
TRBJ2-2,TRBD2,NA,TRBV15,CATSPRRGANTGELFF,TGTGCCACCAGCCCTCGGCGGGGGGCGAACACCGGGGAGCTGTTTTTT
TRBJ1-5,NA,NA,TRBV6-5,CASSYTGHPDQPQHF,TGTGCCAGCAGTTACACTGGGCACCCAGATCAGCCCCAGCATTTT
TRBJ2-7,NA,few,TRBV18,CASSPDAAYEQYF,TGTGCCAGCTCACCAGACGCAGCCTACGAGCAGTACTTC
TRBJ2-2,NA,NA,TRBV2,CASSQSYSVPGELFF,TGTGCCAGCAGTCAATCTTATAGCGTACCCGGGGAGCTGTTTTTT
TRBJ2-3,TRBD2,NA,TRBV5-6,CASSRMTSGGNTDTQYF,TGTGCCAGCAGCCGTATGACTAGCGGGGGTAACACAGATACGCAGTATTTT
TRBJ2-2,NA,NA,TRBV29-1,CSVGRSMINTGELFF,TGCAGCGTTGGACGGTCAATGATCAACACCGGGGAGCTGTTTTTT
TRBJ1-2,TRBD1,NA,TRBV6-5,CASRSGQGGGYTF,TGTGCCAGCAGATCCGGACAGGGGGGCGGCTACACCTTC
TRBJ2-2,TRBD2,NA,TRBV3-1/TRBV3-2,CASSQERGAGGSTGELFF,TGTGCCAGCAGCCAAGAGAGGGGGGCGGGGGGGAGCACCGGGGAGCTGTTTTTT
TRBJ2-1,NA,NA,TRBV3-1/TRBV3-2,CASSQGIEQFF,TGTGCCAGCAGCCAGGGGATTGAGCAGTTCTTC
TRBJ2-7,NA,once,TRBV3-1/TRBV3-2,CASSPQGAEQYF,TGTGCCAGCAGCCCTCAGGGAGCCGAGCAGTACTTC
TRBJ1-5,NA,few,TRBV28,CASKTIQSNQPQHF,TGTGCCAGCAAAACAATACAGAGCAATCAGCCCCAGCATTTT
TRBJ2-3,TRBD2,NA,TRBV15,CAVRLAGVGDTQYF,TGTGCCGTGAGGCTAGCGGGGGTCGGAGATACGCAGTATTTT
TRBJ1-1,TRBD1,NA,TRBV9,CASSPHSTGDTEAFF,TGTGCCAGCAGCCCCCATTCCACAGGGGACACTGAAGCTTTCTTT
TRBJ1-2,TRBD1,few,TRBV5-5,CASSLARGVNGYTF,TGTGCCAGCAGCTTGGCCAGGGGGGTTAATGGCTACACCTTC
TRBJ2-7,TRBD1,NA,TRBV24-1,CATSEGDRVNDEQYF,TGTGCCACCAGTGAGGGGGACAGGGTAAACGACGAGCAGTACTTC
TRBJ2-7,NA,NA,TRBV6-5,CASIKGGGPSYEQYF,TGTGCCAGCATCAAAGGAGGGGGCCCCTCCTACGAGCAGTACTTC
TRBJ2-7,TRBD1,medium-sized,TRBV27,CASSLSQGGGSYEQYF,TGTGCCAGCAGTTTGTCACAGGGGGGTGGGTCCTACGAGCAGTACTTC
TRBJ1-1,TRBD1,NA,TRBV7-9,CASRSGGLTEAFF,TGTGCCAGCAGGTCAGGGGGTTTGACTGAAGCTTTCTTT
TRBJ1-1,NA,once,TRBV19,CASTRSGMNTEAFF,TGTGCCAGTACCAGAAGTGGTATGAACACTGAAGCTTTCTTT
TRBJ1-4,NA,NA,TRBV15,CATSNRASLEKLFF,TGTGCCACCAGCAACAGGGCGAGTCTAGAAAAACTGTTTTTT
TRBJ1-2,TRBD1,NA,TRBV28,CASSSGTGERGYTF,TGTGCCAGCAGCTCCGGGACAGGGGAGAGGGGCTACACCTTC
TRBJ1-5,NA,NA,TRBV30,CAWTPSGPPNSNQPQHF,TGTGCCTGGACCCCCTCGGGCCCTCCTAATAGCAATCAGCCCCAGCATTTT
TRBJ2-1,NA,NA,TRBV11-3,CASSLDPSTYNEQFF,TGTGCCAGCAGCTTAGACCCGTCGACCTACAATGAGCAGTTCTTC
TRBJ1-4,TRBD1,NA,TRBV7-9,CASSLADRGEKLFF,TGTGCCAGCAGCTTAGCAGACAGGGGTGAAAAACTGTTTTTT
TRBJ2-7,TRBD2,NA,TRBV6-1,CASSFGGSAYEQYF,TGTGCCAGCAGTTTCGGGGGGTCCGCCTACGAGCAGTACTTC
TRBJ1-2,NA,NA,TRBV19,CASSSMGSNYGYTF,TGTGCCAGTAGTAGCATGGGATCCAACTATGGCTACACCTTC
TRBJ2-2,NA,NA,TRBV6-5,CASKRSINTGELFF,TGTGCCAGCAAACGGAGCATCAACACCGGGGAGCTGTTTTTT
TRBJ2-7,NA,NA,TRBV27,CASSSYPGYEQYF,TGTGCCAGCAGTTCATACCCCGGGTACGAGCAGTACTTC
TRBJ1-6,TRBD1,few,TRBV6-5,CASIRDRGNSPLHF,TGTGCCAGCATAAGGGACAGGGGCAATTCACCCCTCCACTTT
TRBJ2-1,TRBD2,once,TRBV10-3,CAISRDPPRGDEQFF,TGTGCCATCAGCCGGGACCCGCCGCGGGGGGATGAGCAGTTCTTC